Detailed here is one T cell receptor beta chain. This clonotype was seen at least ten times. No antigen is known for it. No much larger clone exists at a distance of one base, and base qualities are not known. This record belongs to a study of low-dose radiotherapy and immunotherapy resistance in tumors (dated 2022 in TCRdb). For the study in its entirety: In Cohort 1, each fraction delivered 0.5 Gy every 2 weeks, and the prescribed total PTV dose was 6.5 Gy. Cohort 2 received 1 Gy per fraction every two weeks, with a total of 13 Gy over 26 weeks. Patients were given nivolumab as a 240 mg flat dose every two weeks and ipilimumab at 1 mg/kg every six weeks, with both drugs delivered intravenously. Cyclophosphamide 200 mg/m2 was given intravenously every two weeks, one day before each radiation and immunotherapy administration. Patients took aspirin 300 mg orally once daily for four cycles, starting on cycle 1 day 1. No randomization into treatment groups was done for the people taking part in the trial. Eight patients were included in the translational analysis: three from the first dose cohort and the first five from the second dose cohort.

Sequencing instrument: Illumina HiSeq 2500. Superscript III and a set of TRAV- and TRBV-specific primers were used to synthesize first-strand cDNA, so that both TCRalpha and TCRbeta chains were covered. TCRs were amplified with Phusion for about 18 PCR cycles using a constant-region primer together with the adapter attached to the V primers. Amplification of the isolated mRNA was done with the MessageAmp II aRNA Amplification Kit, which involved an approximately 15-hour in vitro transcription at 37 degrees C. The Dynabeads mRNA DIRECT Purification Kit was used to isolate the mRNA for TCR sequencing. A second approximately 23-cycle Phusion PCR added indexed Illumina adapters, and products were purified with AMPure XP beads. Per the source publication's procedure: Custom Perl scripts were used to pool TCR sequences that encoded the same protein, to remove out-of-frame sequences, and to calculate the abundance of each clonotype. TCR sequences supported by only a single read were excluded from analysis. Among the metrics used to describe the repertoires were Shannon entropy, Gini index, clonality, richness, and the frequency of TCRs shared between repertoires. TCRdb's own reprocessing of the public reads used fastp at Q25 and MiXCR and kept productive beta chains. Rows matching on CDR3 protein sequence are summarized as one entry with the most common DNA and genes. Here the V and J calls rest on TCRdb's processing, not on the authors' analysis. For this sample the table gives roughly 60,000 distinct CDR3 sequences, of which around 27% were detected only once. The ten biggest clones cover 5.5% to 6% of the sample.

The time point label here, explained by the study, means: before trial treatment. The donors took part in RACIN, a single-arm, phase I, dose-escalation trial that combined nivolumab, ipilimumab, aspirin, low-dose cyclophosphamide and low-dose radiotherapy. Patients with advanced, TIL-negative solid tumors were considered eligible. Reading from cysteine to phenylalanine, the CDR3 counts 15 amino acids. The kept DNA is CDR3 alone, 45 bases in frame from the first base. Relative to germline, V is missing 4 bases and J is missing 3 bases, with 8 bases of the junction outside any gene match. From a lookup of the germline V gene, CDR1 and CDR2 are SGHRS and YFSETQ.

The sequences come from PBMCs, collected before treatment. The TCR sequence derives from a male donor with prostate cancer. The receptor chain draws on TRBV5-1 and TRBJ2-7; 9 bases in the middle match TRBD2. The CDR3 protein: CASSHSGSASYEQYF. The nucleotide sequence is given as TGCGCCAGCAGCCATAGCGGGAGTGCGAGCTACGAGCAGTACTTC.